What follows describes a single T cell receptor (beta chain). Its antigen is unidentified. This specimen belongs to a study of cytomegalovirus exposure and HLA in healthy donors. Whole-study findings and limits: V- and J-gene trimming in TCR beta was tied to a missense DCLRE1C variant by an analysis performed later. Exclusion as indistinguishable affected some V segments, including TRBV6-2 and TRBV6-3. The productive fraction for most TCR beta V segments was about 87% or about 30% in an earlier analysis.

60 Vbeta and 13 Jbeta primers were used in PCR. Generated by immunoSEQ multiplex PCR, the TCRdb table keeps only in-frame clones and is missing some. The data contain 180,000 or so clones, roughly 85% of them seen just once; the ten biggest clones take up approximately 6%. V trimming: 7 bases; J trimming: 6 bases; junction bases outside the gene matches: 4. Germline V gene data show CDR1 as MRHNA and CDR2 as SNTAGT. The length of the CDR3 is 14 residues. The sequenced material came from PBMCs. The TCR comes from a man in his forties in good health and CMV-seropositive. The chain recombines TRBV6-4 with TRBJ2-2; 11 nucleotides align to TRBD1. The CDR3 nucleotides are TGTGCCAGCAAAGGACAGGGGGCGTCCGGGGAGCTGTTTTTT. Its translation is CASKGQGASGELFF.